The TCR beta chain described here comes from a study of regulatory T cells in long-lasting Graves disease. CDR3 regions were amplified by Arm-PCR using iRepertoire HTBI primers to build TCR beta libraries. MiXCR, applied by TCRdb to the multiplex PCR reads, yields one record per CDR3 protein. The data hold hundreds of thousands of distinct CDR3 sequences, with 15% to 20% observed a single time. The germline V gene encodes CDR1 SGHAT and CDR2 FQNNGV. With 4 bases removed from V and 9 bases from J, the gap between germline ends came to 19 bases. The CDR3 consists of 14 residues. As to this clonotype: A clone one base away is much larger, so this may be a read error.

The time point is: newly diagnosed GD, antithyroid drugs for less than 3 months. The authors made the TCR library using RNA they extracted from PBMCs. These records were also assigned to another study, of T cells in Graves' hyperthyroidism and ophthalmopathy.

The chain links TRBV11-2 to TRBJ2-7; no firm D call. The source of this sequence is a man between 18 and 35 years old with Graves disease. The sample was peripheral blood mononuclear cells (PBMCs), taken at new diagnosis, from a patient treated with antithyroid drugs. CDR3 sequence reads: CASSSPIWVDGQYF. The CDR3 DNA is TGTGCCAGCAGCTCCCCTATTTGGGTCGACGGGCAGTACTTC.